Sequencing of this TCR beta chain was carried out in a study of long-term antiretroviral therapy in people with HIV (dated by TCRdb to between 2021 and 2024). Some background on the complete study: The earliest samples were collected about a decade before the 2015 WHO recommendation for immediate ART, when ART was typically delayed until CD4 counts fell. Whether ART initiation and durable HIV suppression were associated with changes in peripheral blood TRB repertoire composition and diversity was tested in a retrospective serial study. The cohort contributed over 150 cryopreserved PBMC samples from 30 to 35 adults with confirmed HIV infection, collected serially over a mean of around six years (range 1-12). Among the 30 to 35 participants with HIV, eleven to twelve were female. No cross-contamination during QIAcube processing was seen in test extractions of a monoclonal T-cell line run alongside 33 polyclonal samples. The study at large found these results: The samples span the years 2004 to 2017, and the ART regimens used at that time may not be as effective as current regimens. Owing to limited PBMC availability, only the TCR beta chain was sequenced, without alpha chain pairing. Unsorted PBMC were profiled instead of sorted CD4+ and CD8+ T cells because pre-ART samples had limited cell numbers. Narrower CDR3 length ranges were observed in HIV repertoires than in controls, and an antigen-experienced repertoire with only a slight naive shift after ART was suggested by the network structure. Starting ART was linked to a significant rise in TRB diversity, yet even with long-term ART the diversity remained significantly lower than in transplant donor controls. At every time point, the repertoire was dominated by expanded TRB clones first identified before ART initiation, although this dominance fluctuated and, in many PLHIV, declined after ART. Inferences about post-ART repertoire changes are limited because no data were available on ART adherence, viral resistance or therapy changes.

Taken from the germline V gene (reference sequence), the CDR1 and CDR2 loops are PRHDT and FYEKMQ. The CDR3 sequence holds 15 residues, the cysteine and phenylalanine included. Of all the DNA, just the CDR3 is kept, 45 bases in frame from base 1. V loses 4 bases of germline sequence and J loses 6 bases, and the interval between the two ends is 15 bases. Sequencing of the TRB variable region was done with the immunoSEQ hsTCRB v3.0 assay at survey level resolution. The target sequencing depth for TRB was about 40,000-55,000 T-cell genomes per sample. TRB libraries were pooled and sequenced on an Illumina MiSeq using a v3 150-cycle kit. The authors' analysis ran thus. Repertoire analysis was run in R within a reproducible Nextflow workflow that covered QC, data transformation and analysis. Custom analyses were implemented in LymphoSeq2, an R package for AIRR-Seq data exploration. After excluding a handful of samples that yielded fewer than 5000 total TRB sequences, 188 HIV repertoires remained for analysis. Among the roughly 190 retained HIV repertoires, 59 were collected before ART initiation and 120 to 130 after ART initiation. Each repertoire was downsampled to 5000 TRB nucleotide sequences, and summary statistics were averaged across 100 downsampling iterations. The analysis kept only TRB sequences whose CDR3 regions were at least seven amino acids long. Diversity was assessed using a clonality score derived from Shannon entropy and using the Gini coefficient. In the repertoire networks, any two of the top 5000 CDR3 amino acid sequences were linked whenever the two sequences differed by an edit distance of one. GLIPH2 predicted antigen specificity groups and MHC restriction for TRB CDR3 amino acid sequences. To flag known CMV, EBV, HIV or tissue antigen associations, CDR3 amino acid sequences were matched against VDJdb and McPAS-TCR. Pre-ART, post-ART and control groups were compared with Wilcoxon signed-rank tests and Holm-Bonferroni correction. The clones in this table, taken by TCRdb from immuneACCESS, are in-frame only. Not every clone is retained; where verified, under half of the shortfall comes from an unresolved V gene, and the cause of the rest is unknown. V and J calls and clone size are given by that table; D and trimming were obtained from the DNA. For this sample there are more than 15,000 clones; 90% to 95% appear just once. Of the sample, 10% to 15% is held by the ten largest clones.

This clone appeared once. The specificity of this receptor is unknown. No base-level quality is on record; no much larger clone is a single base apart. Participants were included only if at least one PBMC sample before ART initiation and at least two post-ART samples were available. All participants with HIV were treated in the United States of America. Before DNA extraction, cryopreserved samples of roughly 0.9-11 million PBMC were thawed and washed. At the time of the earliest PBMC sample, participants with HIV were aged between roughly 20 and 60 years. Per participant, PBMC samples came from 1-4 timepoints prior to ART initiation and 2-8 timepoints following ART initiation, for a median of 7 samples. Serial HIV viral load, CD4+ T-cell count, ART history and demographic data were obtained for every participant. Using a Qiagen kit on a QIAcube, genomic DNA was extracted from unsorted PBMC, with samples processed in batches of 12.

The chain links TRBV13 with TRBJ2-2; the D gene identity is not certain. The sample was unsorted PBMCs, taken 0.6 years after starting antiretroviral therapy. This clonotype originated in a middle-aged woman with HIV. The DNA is TGTGCCAGCAGCTGGGGTATAAGGGCCTCCGGGGAGCTGTTTTTT. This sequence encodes CASSWGIRASGELFF.